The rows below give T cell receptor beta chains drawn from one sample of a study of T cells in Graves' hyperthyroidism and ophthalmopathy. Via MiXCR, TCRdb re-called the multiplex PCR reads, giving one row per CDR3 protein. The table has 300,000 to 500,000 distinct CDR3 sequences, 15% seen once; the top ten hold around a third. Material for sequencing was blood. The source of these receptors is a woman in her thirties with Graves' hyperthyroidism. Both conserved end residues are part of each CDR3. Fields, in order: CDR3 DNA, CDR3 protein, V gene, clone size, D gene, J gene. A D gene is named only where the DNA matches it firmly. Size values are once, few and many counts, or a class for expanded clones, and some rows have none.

cdr3_nt: TGTGCCAGCAGCTTACATCGCAATGAGCAGTTCTTC; cdr3_aa: CASSLHRNEQFF; v_call: TRBV7-2; clone_size: many; d_call: NA; j_call: TRBJ2-1
cdr3_nt: TGTGCCACCAGTGATTCAGGGACAGGGCCTCAAGAGACCCAGTACTTC; cdr3_aa: CATSDSGTGPQETQYF; v_call: TRBV24-1; clone_size: many; d_call: TRBD1; j_call: TRBJ2-5
cdr3_nt: TGCGCCAGCAGCTCCTACGGTGACAGAAACGGGGAGCTGTTTTTT; cdr3_aa: CASSSYGDRNGELFF; v_call: TRBV5-1; clone_size: few; d_call: NA; j_call: TRBJ2-2
cdr3_nt: TGTGCCAGCAGCGTAAAGTACAATGAGCAGTTCTTC; cdr3_aa: CASSVKYNEQFF; v_call: TRBV9; clone_size: NA; d_call: NA; j_call: TRBJ2-1
cdr3_nt: TGTGCCAGCAGCTCGACTTGGACTAGCGGGAGCTGGGGGCAATTTCGGTTCTTC; cdr3_aa: CASSSTWTSGSWGQFRFF; v_call: TRBV5-6; clone_size: NA; d_call: TRBD2; j_call: TRBJ2-1
cdr3_nt: TGCAGTGCTATGCGGGGCACTGGGTCCTACAATGAGCAGTTCTTC; cdr3_aa: CSAMRGTGSYNEQFF; v_call: TRBV20-1; clone_size: many; d_call: NA; j_call: TRBJ2-1
cdr3_nt: TGTGCCAGCAGTAATAGTCTCAGGGGAAGAAGTCAGCCCCAGCATTTT; cdr3_aa: CASSNSLRGRSQPQHF; v_call: TRBV27; clone_size: many; d_call: NA; j_call: TRBJ1-5
cdr3_nt: TGTGCCAGCAGCTGGGCAGGGACTCGCTCCAGCACAGATACGCAGTATTTT; cdr3_aa: CASSWAGTRSSTDTQYF; v_call: TRBV9; clone_size: few; d_call: NA; j_call: TRBJ2-3
cdr3_nt: TGTGCCAGCAGTTGGGGGTCTTCGCCGGGGCACACAGATACGCAGTATTTT; cdr3_aa: CASSWGSSPGHTDTQYF; v_call: TRBV27; clone_size: few; d_call: NA; j_call: TRBJ2-3
cdr3_nt: TGTGCCAGCAGTGTAAGTTCGGGAGGGCCCTACAATGAGCAGTTCTTC; cdr3_aa: CASSVSSGGPYNEQFF; v_call: TRBV6-4; clone_size: few; d_call: TRBD2; j_call: TRBJ2-1
cdr3_nt: TGTGCCAGCAGTTCAGCGGGACACGGCGGCTACACCTTC; cdr3_aa: CASSSAGHGGYTF; v_call: TRBV28; clone_size: many; d_call: NA; j_call: TRBJ1-2
cdr3_nt: TGTGCCAGCAGTGAAGATAGCGGGAGGAATGAGCAGTTCTTC; cdr3_aa: CASSEDSGRNEQFF; v_call: TRBV6-1; clone_size: few; d_call: TRBD2; j_call: TRBJ2-1
cdr3_nt: TGTGTCAGCTCACCACAAAAGGGGCCGGGACAGACGCAGTATTTT; cdr3_aa: CVSSPQKGPGQTQYF; v_call: TRBV18; clone_size: few; d_call: TRBD1; j_call: TRBJ2-3
cdr3_nt: TGTGCCAGCAGCCCAAACAACAGGGCCGATACGCAGTATTTT; cdr3_aa: CASSPNNRADTQYF; v_call: TRBV25-1; clone_size: few; d_call: NA; j_call: TRBJ2-3
cdr3_nt: TGCAGCGTTGCAGGAGTCGCTGGAAACACCATATATTTT; cdr3_aa: CSVAGVAGNTIYF; v_call: TRBV29-1; clone_size: many; d_call: NA; j_call: TRBJ1-3
cdr3_nt: TGCAGCGCCGGGGAGGGGAACGGATACGAGCAGTACTTC; cdr3_aa: CSAGEGNGYEQYF; v_call: TRBV29-1; clone_size: NA; d_call: TRBD2; j_call: TRBJ2-7
cdr3_nt: TGTGCCAGTAGTAGAGCGAACTATGGCTACACCTTC; cdr3_aa: CASSRANYGYTF; v_call: TRBV19; clone_size: NA; d_call: NA; j_call: TRBJ1-2
cdr3_nt: TGTGCCAGCAGCGTCAGCCCCGGGAGTTACAATGAGCAGTTCTTC; cdr3_aa: CASSVSPGSYNEQFF; v_call: TRBV9; clone_size: NA; d_call: NA; j_call: TRBJ2-1
cdr3_nt: TGCGCCAGCAGTGACCCCGGGGGCACAGATACGCAGTATTTT; cdr3_aa: CASSDPGGTDTQYF; v_call: TRBV10-2; clone_size: NA; d_call: NA; j_call: TRBJ2-3
cdr3_nt: TGTGCCAGCTCACCACCGTCGGGACAGGGGGCGGGTGAGCAGTTCTTC; cdr3_aa: CASSPPSGQGAGEQFF; v_call: TRBV18; clone_size: few; d_call: TRBD1; j_call: TRBJ2-1
cdr3_nt: TGTGCCAGCAGCTTAAATTACAGGGGCGATGAGCAGTTCTTC; cdr3_aa: CASSLNYRGDEQFF; v_call: TRBV7-2; clone_size: few; d_call: TRBD1; j_call: TRBJ2-1
cdr3_nt: TGTGCCTGGATTAGGTATGGGGACTACAATGAGCAGTTCTTC; cdr3_aa: CAWIRYGDYNEQFF; v_call: TRBV30; clone_size: many; d_call: NA; j_call: TRBJ2-1
cdr3_nt: TGTGCCAGCCTGATCGGGGGCGGAACAGATACGCAGTATTTT; cdr3_aa: CASLIGGGTDTQYF; v_call: TRBV12-3/TRBV12-4; clone_size: many; d_call: NA; j_call: TRBJ2-3
cdr3_nt: TGTGCCAGTAGTATATCGGCAGGGAACACTGAAGCTTTCTTT; cdr3_aa: CASSISAGNTEAFF; v_call: TRBV19; clone_size: NA; d_call: NA; j_call: TRBJ1-1
cdr3_nt: TGTGCCACTACTTCGGAGTGGGGGAGGGCTTATGACGAGCAGTACTTC; cdr3_aa: CATTSEWGRAYDEQYF; v_call: TRBV28; clone_size: many; d_call: TRBD2; j_call: TRBJ2-7
cdr3_nt: TGTGCCAGCAGCTTGGGGGTCACTTACAATGAGCAGTTCTTC; cdr3_aa: CASSLGVTYNEQFF; v_call: TRBV13; clone_size: NA; d_call: NA; j_call: TRBJ2-1
cdr3_nt: TGTGCCAGCAGCTTGTGGCGGTCAAGCACAGATACGCAGTATTTT; cdr3_aa: CASSLWRSSTDTQYF; v_call: TRBV7-2; clone_size: many; d_call: NA; j_call: TRBJ2-3
cdr3_nt: TGCGCCAGCAGCACCCACAGGGGCCCAGTCACTGAAGCTTTCTTT; cdr3_aa: CASSTHRGPVTEAFF; v_call: TRBV5-1; clone_size: few; d_call: TRBD1; j_call: TRBJ1-1
cdr3_nt: TGTGCCAGCACGGGGATGGGTGTCGGCAATCAGCCCCAGCATTTT; cdr3_aa: CASTGMGVGNQPQHF; v_call: TRBV6-1; clone_size: NA; d_call: NA; j_call: TRBJ1-5
cdr3_nt: TGTGCCAGTAGTATCGGGATTTATCAAGAGACCCAGTACTTC; cdr3_aa: CASSIGIYQETQYF; v_call: TRBV19; clone_size: NA; d_call: NA; j_call: TRBJ2-5
cdr3_nt: TGTGCCAGCAGCCAACTTTTCGCTAGCGGGAGCGCACGCACAGATACGCAGTATTTT; cdr3_aa: CASSQLFASGSARTDTQYF; v_call: TRBV3-1; clone_size: NA; d_call: TRBD2; j_call: TRBJ2-3
cdr3_nt: TGCGCCAGCACCTTGGGGGATTCCTACAATGAGCAGTTCTTC; cdr3_aa: CASTLGDSYNEQFF; v_call: TRBV5-1; clone_size: many; d_call: NA; j_call: TRBJ2-1
cdr3_nt: TGTGCCAGCTCACCTGCGGAGACCCAGTACTTC; cdr3_aa: CASSPAETQYF; v_call: TRBV18; clone_size: many; d_call: NA; j_call: TRBJ2-5
cdr3_nt: TGCGCCAGCAGCCAAGCCCCGGACATCGGAATCCATTCACCCCTCCACTTT; cdr3_aa: CASSQAPDIGIHSPLHF; v_call: TRBV4-1; clone_size: few; d_call: NA; j_call: TRBJ1-6
cdr3_nt: TGTGCCAGCAGCTTACCCGGCGGGGGATTCTACGAGCAGTACTTC; cdr3_aa: CASSLPGGGFYEQYF; v_call: TRBV7-9; clone_size: NA; d_call: TRBD2; j_call: TRBJ2-7
cdr3_nt: TGTGCCATCAGTCCGCATCGGGACAGGCAGCAGCCCCAGCATTTT; cdr3_aa: CAISPHRDRQQPQHF; v_call: TRBV10-3; clone_size: NA; d_call: TRBD1; j_call: TRBJ1-5
cdr3_nt: TGTGCCAGCAGCTTGGGGGGCTGGACTGAAGCTTTCTTT; cdr3_aa: CASSLGGWTEAFF; v_call: TRBV5-6; clone_size: many; d_call: NA; j_call: TRBJ1-1
cdr3_nt: TGTGCCAGCACCGACGGCAGGACAGGGCGGAACATTCAGTACTTC; cdr3_aa: CASTDGRTGRNIQYF; v_call: TRBV6-2/TRBV6-3; clone_size: many; d_call: TRBD1; j_call: TRBJ2-4
cdr3_nt: TGTGCCAGCAGTGGAAAGACGGTGGCCCTACAAGAGACCCAGTACTTC; cdr3_aa: CASSGKTVALQETQYF; v_call: TRBV6-1; clone_size: many; d_call: NA; j_call: TRBJ2-5
cdr3_nt: TGTGCCTGGAGCTTTCCCCCCGGACTAGCGGGGAGCACAGATACGCAGTATTTT; cdr3_aa: CAWSFPPGLAGSTDTQYF; v_call: TRBV30; clone_size: NA; d_call: TRBD2; j_call: TRBJ2-3
cdr3_nt: TGCAGCGTTGGGAGCACTGAAGCTTTCTTT; cdr3_aa: CSVGSTEAFF; v_call: TRBV29-1; clone_size: NA; d_call: NA; j_call: TRBJ1-1
cdr3_nt: TGTGCCAGCAGTTCGGGACTAGCGGGAGGGCCGTCTACCGGGGAGCTGTTTTTT; cdr3_aa: CASSSGLAGGPSTGELFF; v_call: TRBV28; clone_size: NA; d_call: TRBD2; j_call: TRBJ2-2
cdr3_nt: TGTGCCAGCAGCTTGGGGGACAGCAATAACTATGGCTACACCTTC; cdr3_aa: CASSLGDSNNYGYTF; v_call: TRBV5-5; clone_size: many; d_call: TRBD1; j_call: TRBJ1-2
cdr3_nt: TGTGCCAGCAGCATAAAACCGGGACAGGGGGGAAAACTGTTTTTT; cdr3_aa: CASSIKPGQGGKLFF; v_call: TRBV11-2; clone_size: many; d_call: TRBD1; j_call: TRBJ1-4
cdr3_nt: TGTGCCAGCAGTCGAGCCGACAGGAGCACAGATACGCAGTATTTT; cdr3_aa: CASSRADRSTDTQYF; v_call: TRBV6-1; clone_size: many; d_call: NA; j_call: TRBJ2-3
cdr3_nt: TGTGCCAGCAGTACCGGGACTAGCGGGTCCTACGAGCAGTACTTC; cdr3_aa: CASSTGTSGSYEQYF; v_call: TRBV6-1; clone_size: many; d_call: TRBD2; j_call: TRBJ2-7